These T cell receptor beta chains were read from a single sample in a study of Ad26.COV2.S vaccination and SARS-CoV-2 variants. The table came from immunoSEQ multiplex PCR; TCRdb's copy has only in-frame clones and leaves some out. This repertoire shows 350,000 to 600,000 clones, approximately 90% found once; its top ten account for about 1.5%. The input for sequencing was peripheral blood, taken in a trial of Ad26.COV2.S vaccine versus placebo. The source is a person aged 18-60 years who received the Ad26.COV2.S COVID-19 vaccine or a placebo. Both conserved end residues are part of each CDR3. Each record gives: V gene, clone size, J gene, D gene, CDR3 DNA, CDR3 protein. The D gene is left open where the match is weak. For some rows the clone size is stated as once, few or many, or as a class when expanded; others skip it.

TRBV19	.	TRBJ2-1	TRBD2	TGTGCCAGTAAGGGACTAGCGGGAGCCAATGAGCAGTTCTTC	CASKGLAGANEQFF
TRBV19	.	TRBJ1-3	.	TGTGCCAGTACCCCAGGCCAGGGTCTTTCAGGAAACACCATATATTTT	CASTPGQGLSGNTIYF
TRBV5-1	.	TRBJ2-3	.	TGCGCCAGCAGCACGGAGCGACAGAGACCTAGCACAGATACGCAGTATTTT	CASSTERQRPSTDTQYF
TRBV11-2	.	TRBJ2-5	TRBD1	TGTGCCAGCAGCTTAGGGATGGGGACAGTCCAAGAGACCCAGTACTTC	CASSLGMGTVQETQYF
TRBV28	.	TRBJ2-2	.	TGTGCCAGCAGTTACGGGACCCCGTTTTTGTTTTTT	CASSYGTPFLFF
TRBV5-5	.	TRBJ1-5	.	TGTGCCAGCAGCTTCTTGGGGGATAATCAGCCCCAGCATTTT	CASSFLGDNQPQHF
TRBV7-3	.	TRBJ2-5	.	TGTGCCAGCAGCTTAATGGGCAGACAAGAGACCCAGTACTTC	CASSLMGRQETQYF
TRBV18	.	TRBJ1-4	TRBD1	TGTGCCAGCTCACCTCTCCCCCCAGGGGGGCCGGGAGAAAAACTGTTTTTT	CASSPLPPGGPGEKLFF
TRBV18	.	TRBJ1-4	.	TGTGCCAGCTCACGCGAGAGCGGGGCGAGTAATGAAAAACTGTTTTTT	CASSRESGASNEKLFF
TRBV27	.	TRBJ2-7	.	TGTGCCAGCAGTTTGGGAGCAGCCTACGAGCAGTACTTC	CASSLGAAYEQYF
TRBV2	.	TRBJ2-2	.	TGTGCCAGCAAGTACAGGATGGCCGGGGAGCTGTTTTTT	CASKYRMAGELFF
TRBV10-1	once	TRBJ2-2	.	TGCGCCAGCAGTGAGTCGGGGGCCGGGGAGCTGTTTTTT	CASSESGAGELFF
TRBV27	once	TRBJ1-5	.	TGTGCCAGCAGTTTTCAAATGGGCAGCAATCAGCCCCAGCATTTT	CASSFQMGSNQPQHF
TRBV9	.	TRBJ2-3	.	TGTGCCAGCAGCGTAGGGTCGGCGGATACGCAGTATTTT	CASSVGSADTQYF
TRBV15	.	TRBJ1-5	TRBD1	TGTGCCACCAGAGGACAGGGGGCCGAGCAGCATTTT	CATRGQGAEQHF
TRBV6-5	.	TRBJ2-2	TRBD1	TGTGCCAGCAAACGACAGGGGTGGATCGGGGAGCTGTTTTTT	CASKRQGWIGELFF
TRBV12-2	once	TRBJ1-2	.	TGTGCAAGGGGAAAAGGGGGCTATGGCTACACCTTC	CARGKGGYGYTF
TRBV25-1	.	TRBJ2-6	.	TGTGCCAGCAGTGACGTAAGTGGGGCCGGGGCCAACGTCCTGACTTTC	CASSDVSGAGANVLTF
TRBV14	.	TRBJ1-1	TRBD1	TGTGCCAGCAGCCAACGGACAGGGGTTACTGAAGCTTTCTTT	CASSQRTGVTEAFF
TRBV28	.	TRBJ1-5	TRBD1	TGTGCCAGCAGCACCGGACAGGTTAATCAGCCCCAGCATTTT	CASSTGQVNQPQHF
TRBV2	.	TRBJ2-1	.	TGTGCCAGCAGTTATAGGGCCTTCAATGAGCAGTTCTTC	CASSYRAFNEQFF
TRBV7-6	.	TRBJ2-7	TRBD1	TGTGCCAGCAGCTCAATCAGGGACAGGGCTTCCGAGCAGTACTTC	CASSSIRDRASEQYF
TRBV5-1	.	TRBJ1-1	.	TGCGCCAGCAGGCAGGAACCCATGAACACTGAAGCTTTCTTT	CASRQEPMNTEAFF
TRBV7-3	.	TRBJ2-2	.	TGTGCCAGCAGCTTAATGGCGGGGGCGTCCGGGGAGCTGTTTTTT	CASSLMAGASGELFF
TRBV2	.	TRBJ1-5	.	TGTGCCAGCAGTGAAGGACATTCGAGCAATCAGCCCCAGCATTTT	CASSEGHSSNQPQHF
TRBV3-1/TRBV3-2	.	TRBJ2-6	.	TGTGCCAGCAGCCAAGGGGATTTACTAGTGGGGGCCAACGTCCTGACTTTC	CASSQGDLLVGANVLTF
TRBV30	.	TRBJ1-1	TRBD1	TGTGCCTGGAGTGGGCCAGGGGGGATCTCTGAAGCTTTCTTT	CAWSGPGGISEAFF
TRBV7-3	.	TRBJ2-2	TRBD2	TGTGCCAGCAGCGCTAACCGACTAGCGGGGACCGGGGAGCTGTTTTTT	CASSANRLAGTGELFF
TRBV6-5	.	TRBJ1-2	.	TGTGCCAGCAGGAGCGGGGCGGAGGGCTACACCTTC	CASRSGAEGYTF
TRBV28	.	TRBJ2-4	TRBD2	TGTGCCAGCAGTGATGCCTCGCGGGGGGGAGACATTCAGTACTTC	CASSDASRGGDIQYF
TRBV2	.	TRBJ2-3	.	TGTGCCAGCAGGTTGTCGGCTCTGGGCCCAGATACGCAGTATTTT	CASRLSALGPDTQYF